What follows describes a single T cell receptor beta chain. Per germline, CDR1 DFQATT and CDR2 SNEGSKA (reference sequence). This CDR3 spans 12 amino acids. This specimen belongs to a study of blood T cells in healthy people across ages. Primed by a sample-barcoded 5' primer and a J-beta primer mix, a second PCR proceeded for about 7 to 12 cycles. From the 5' RACE reads, TCRdb called clonotypes with MiXCR, one entry per CDR3 protein. Here the sample spans roughly 1.9 million distinct CDR3 sequences, about two fifths being singletons. The chain has TRBV20-1 and TRBJ1-2; weak D call: TRBD1 (5 bases). This clonotype was sampled from a human donor in good health. Sequences were obtained from blood. The CDR3 loop reads CRPTGTGNGYTF. Written as DNA, the CDR3 is TGCAGGCCCACCGGGACGGGGAATGGCTACACCTTC.